Listed here are 27 T cell receptor beta chains from one sample, sequenced in a study of T cells in Graves' hyperthyroidism and ophthalmopathy (dated by TCRdb to about 2019). Preparation of the library involved multiplex PCR. The instrument was an Illumina HiSeq 2000. The TCR beta CDR3 regions were amplified from RNA transcripts. For the first round of RT-PCR on the TCR CDR3, the HTBI primer set was used together with the Qiagen OneStep RT-PCR kit. Through fastp at Q25 and MiXCR, TCRdb rebuilt clones from the public reads, retaining in-frame beta chains. Each CDR3 protein gets just one entry, which takes the most common genes and DNA from the rows behind it. This sample has some 500,000 distinct CDR3 sequences in its table, and roughly 16% of those were observed once. The ten largest clones capture around 32% of the sample. The sequenced sample was blood. Receptors were obtained from a woman aged 25 to 39 with Graves' ophthalmopathy.

This clonotype was seen only a few times. The chain combines TRBV27 with TRBJ1-1; tentatively, D is TRBD1 (6 bases). This CDR3 has 13 amino acids. The V gene lost 7 bases and the J gene lost 1 base, with 10 bases spanning the gap. Per the germline V gene, CDR1 is MNHEY and CDR2 is SMNVEV (reference sequence). CDR3 sequence reads: CASKETGNTEAFF. Here the CDR3 DNA reads TGTGCCAGCAAAGAGACAGGGAACACTGAAGCTTTCTTT.

This clonotype was observed a handful of times. The chain uses TRBV7-3 and TRBJ2-6; no definite D call. The CDR3 runs to 15 residues. V lost 5 bases to trimming and J lost 0 bases, with 8 bases between them. Germline CDR1 is SGHTA and CDR2 is FQGTGA. CDR3 nucleotides: TGTGCCAGCAGCCCAGACTTCTCTGGGGCCAACGTCCTGACTTTC. It yields the protein CASSPDFSGANVLTF.

This clonotype showed up many times. The gene calls are TRBV4-3 and TRBJ1-5, with D unresolved. The CDR3 consists of 17 residues. Per the germline V gene, CDR1 is LGHNA and CDR2 is YSLEER. With 0 bases removed from V and 4 bases from J, the gap between germline ends came to 16 bases. Written as DNA, the CDR3 is TGCGCCAGCAGCCAAGACGCAGCCAGCGGGTGGAATCAGCCCCAGCATTTT. Translated: CASSQDAASGWNQPQHF.

This clonotype was detected many times. The J gene is TRBJ1-6, the V gene TRBV5-1; a weak D match, TRBD1 (6 bases). The CDR3 loop spans 16 amino acids. Germline V gene data show CDR1 as SGHRS and CDR2 as YFSETQ. Between the trimmed V and J ends, which lost 3 bases and 9 bases, there was a span of 19 bases. The CDR3 here is CASSSMLTGVSSPLHF. The CDR3 DNA follows: TGCGCCAGCAGCTCGATGTTGACAGGTGTGAGTTCACCCCTCCACTTT.

At least ten counts were recorded for this clonotype. The chain is built from TRBV20-1 and TRBJ2-6; the D is unclear. Germline CDR1 DFQATT, CDR2 SNEGSKA (reference sequence). V lost 7 bases, J lost 4 bases, and 14 bases lay in between. CDR3 length: 14 amino acids. The CDR3 region has the DNA TGCAGTGTTGTTCCTATGTCCGGGGCCAACGTCCTGACTTTC. This gives the protein CSVVPMSGANVLTF.

As DNA, the CDR3 is TGTGCCAGCAGCCAGCGGGACTCATACGAGCAGTACTTC. Translation: CASSQRDSYEQYF. The V call is TRBV14, the J call TRBJ2-7; a possible D gene is TRBD2 (6 bases). The CDR3 is 13 residues long. Per the germline V gene, CDR1 is SGHDN and CDR2 is FVKESK. V was pared by 3 bases and J by 4 bases, with 10 bases between.

This clonotype was recorded at least ten times. V is TRBV20-1 and J is TRBJ2-3; 8 bases align to TRBD1. V shed 0 bases, J shed 4 bases, and the junction held 6 bases outside the gene matches. The CDR3 covers 15 residues. The germline V gene encodes CDR1 DFQATT and CDR2 SNEGSKA (reference sequence). CDR3 sequence reads: CSARDRGPRPDTQYF. For the CDR3, the DNA is TGCAGTGCTAGAGACAGGGGGCCTCGACCAGATACGCAGTATTTT.

This clonotype has only a few counts. The chain uses TRBV6-2 or TRBV6-3 and TRBJ1-2; 8 positions agree with TRBD1. Germline trimming cut 5 bases from V and 4 bases from J; bases unmatched to any gene: 6. The germline gives CDR1 MNHEY, CDR2 SVGEGT. This CDR3 spans 14 amino acids. The CDR3 sequence is CASSTDRAIYGYTF. CDR3 nucleotide sequence: TGTGCCAGCAGTACGGACAGGGCCATCTATGGCTACACCTTC.

This clonotype was counted ten times or more. V gene TRBV28 combines with J gene TRBJ1-2; TRBD1 matches 7 bases. CDR1 and CDR2 from the germline V gene are MDHEN and SYDVKM. The CDR3 is made up of 14 amino acids. V gave up 0 bases and J gave up 9 bases; unmatched junction bases: 7. The CDR3 here is CASSLWEQGSSYTF. CDR3 bases: TGTGCCAGCAGTTTATGGGAACAGGGGAGTAGCTACACCTTC.

This clonotype has ten or more counts. The rearrangement uses TRBV12-3 or TRBV12-4 and TRBJ2-7; a weak D match, TRBD1 (6 bases). The length of the CDR3 is 13 residues. Trimming took 4 bases from V and 3 from J, leaving 10 bases between them. The CDR3 nucleotides read TGTGCCAGCAGTTGGGACACTGGCTACGAGCAGTACTTC. It encodes CASSWDTGYEQYF.

This chain links TRBV20-1 with TRBJ2-3; D might be TRBD1 or TRBD2, each matching 5 bases. This CDR3 has 17 amino acids. The V gene's germline CDR1 is DFQATT and CDR2 SNEGSKA (reference sequence). V lost 5 bases to trimming and J lost 0 bases, with 21 bases between them. The CDR3 DNA follows: TGCAGTGCTCATTCCTTGGGGGATCGGGGCAGCACAGATACGCAGTATTTT. It specifies CSAHSLGDRGSTDTQYF.

This clonotype was counted a few times. The V call is TRBV14, the J call TRBJ1-4; D not resolved. The CDR3 has 12 amino acids. Trimming left V 4 bases short and J 8 bases short, with 8 bases between. The germline V gene encodes CDR1 SGHDN and CDR2 FVKESK. CDR3 sequence: CASSLLGEKLFF. Here the CDR3 DNA reads TGTGCCAGCAGCCTGCTGGGAGAAAAACTGTTTTTT.

The V call is TRBV29-1, the J call TRBJ2-2, with 12 bases matching TRBD1. The CDR3 loop spans 13 amino acids. Germline V gene sequence: CDR1 SQVTM, CDR2 ANQGSEA. V was pared by 6 bases and J by 8 bases, with 4 bases of the junction left unmatched. The CDR3 loop reads CSVGTGGAGELFF. The CDR3 DNA sequence: TGCAGCGTGGGGACAGGGGGCGCAGGGGAGCTGTTTTTT.

The V and J genes are TRBV12-3 or TRBV12-4 and TRBJ2-3, with TRBD2 identical over 7 bases. Germline trimming cut 6 bases from V and 13 bases from J; bases unmatched to any gene: 13. The CDR3 is 13 amino acids. The CDR3 loop reads CASSSSSGTKKYF. CDR3 nucleotides: TGTGCCAGCAGCTCCTCCTCCGGGACTAAAAAGTATTTT.

This chain connects TRBV20-1 to TRBJ2-5, with TRBD2 matching over 7 bases. Germline assignment: CDR1 DFQATT and CDR2 SNEGSKA (reference sequence). Unmatched junction bases numbered 10, after V lost 3 bases and J lost 3 bases. CDR3 length: 15 residues. The CDR3 is CSASGGSLLEETQYF. In DNA, the CDR3 is TGCAGTGCTAGCGGGGGGTCGTTGTTGGAAGAGACCCAGTACTTC.

This clonotype was picked up many times. This chain uses TRBV6-1 with TRBJ1-1; no clear D. The CDR3 is 13 residues long. V dropped 10 bases and J dropped 3 bases, with 15 bases sitting between them. Germline V CDR1 and CDR2: MNHNS, SASEGT. The CDR3 protein is CATGAGFDTEAFF. In DNA, the CDR3 is TGTGCCACGGGCGCGGGGTTTGACACTGAAGCTTTCTTT.

This clonotype was detected a few times. The chain joins TRBV18 to TRBJ2-1; the match to TRBD2 covers 7 bases. V was pared by 2 bases and J by 6 bases, with 4 bases of the junction left unmatched. This CDR3 is built from 14 residues. Germline V lookup: CDR1 KGHSH, CDR2 LQKENI. The CDR3 coding sequence is TGTGCCAGCTCACCAACGGGAGGCCCCAATGAGCAGTTCTTC. This gives the protein CASSPTGGPNEQFF.

The J gene is TRBJ1-6, the V gene TRBV13; 8 nucleotides match TRBD1. Trimming at V came to 6 bases and at J to 7 bases, leaving 11 bases not matched to a gene. The CDR3 runs 16 residues. Germline V gene sequence: CDR1 PRHDT, CDR2 FYEKMQ (reference sequence). The CDR3 here is CASSTERGQANSPLHF. The CDR3 nucleotides read TGTGCCAGCAGTACAGAGCGGGGACAGGCAAATTCACCCCTCCACTTT. Full variable domain (rest looked up from reference TRBV13 and TRBJ1-6): AAGVIQSPRHLIKEKRETATLKCYPIPRHDTVYWYQQGPGQDPQFLISFYEKMQSDKGSIPDRFSAQQFSDYHSELNMSSLELGDSALYFCASSTERGQANSPLHFGNGTRLTVT.

Many counts were recorded for this clonotype. J is TRBJ2-7 and V is TRBV5-1, with D unclear. The germline gives CDR1 SGHRS, CDR2 YFSETQ. The CDR3 is 14 residues long. The V end lost 0 bases, the J end lost 1 base, and 8 bases lay between the germline ends. CDR3 nucleotide sequence: TGCGCCAGCAGCTTGGTAGGGAATTCCTACGAGCAGTACTTC. This codes for CASSLVGNSYEQYF.

This clonotype was counted between two and nine times. V is TRBV12-3 or TRBV12-4 and J is TRBJ1-5; TRBD1 aligns across 7 bases. The CDR3 is 15 residues long. Trimming removed 6 bases from V and 4 bases from J; junction bases left unmatched: 9. CDR3 in DNA: TGTGCCAGCAGCAGGACAGGAGTGATTAATCAGCCCCAGCATTTT. Translated: CASSRTGVINQPQHF.

This clonotype was seen many times. The chain links TRBV12-3 or TRBV12-4 to TRBJ2-2, with a possible D match to TRBD2 (6 bases). The CDR3 totals 16 residues. Trimming stripped 3 bases from V and 3 bases from J, with 14 bases between. The CDR3 sequence is CASSFRLVGDTGELFF. The CDR3, as DNA: TGTGCCAGCAGTTTCAGACTAGTCGGTGACACCGGGGAGCTGTTTTTT.

In this sample, this clonotype turned up many times. The CDR3 coding sequence is TGTGCCAGCAGTGGCAGACAAAATGAAAAACTGTTTTTT. It is translated as CASSGRQNEKLFF. The rearrangement uses TRBV28 and TRBJ1-4; no reliable D call. V was cut by 5 bases and J by 5 bases, with 9 bases left in between. The CDR3 is 13 amino acids. CDR1 and CDR2 from the germline V gene are MDHEN and SYDVKM. Using reference TRBV28 and TRBJ1-4 for the parts outside the CDR3, the full variable domain is DVKVTQSSRYLVKRTGEKVFLECVQDMDHENMFWYRQDPGLGLRLIYFSYDVKMKEKGDIPEGYSVSREKKERFSLILESASTNQTSMYLCASSGRQNEKLFFGSGTQLSVL.

A few counts support this clonotype. The chain uses TRBV5-1 and TRBJ2-7; 7 bases map to TRBD1. Germline assignment: CDR1 SGHRS and CDR2 YFSETQ. The trim removed 0 bases at V and 0 bases at J, leaving 9 bases unmatched. The CDR3 contains 17 residues. CDR3 bases: TGCGCCAGCAGCTTGGGGACGAGACAGGGAAACTCCTACGAGCAGTACTTC. It yields the protein CASSLGTRQGNSYEQYF.

This clonotype appeared many times. This chain uses TRBV15 with TRBJ2-3; D gene ambiguous. The CDR3 length is 14 residues. Germline V gene lookup returns CDR1 LNHNV and CDR2 YYDKDF (reference sequence). V lost 4 bases and J lost 5, with 13 bases in between. This chain's CDR3 is CATSKRPRQDTQYF. The CDR3 DNA sequence: TGTGCCACCAGCAAAAGACCGAGACAAGATACGCAGTATTTT.

This clonotype has ten or more counts. The CDR3 here is CASSSTGTNPAGELFF. The DNA of the CDR3 is TGTGCCAGCAGTTCAACAGGGACCAATCCGGCCGGGGAGCTGTTTTTT. The V call is TRBV28, the J call TRBJ2-2, with a possible D match to TRBD1 (6 bases). Germline V gene sequence: CDR1 MDHEN, CDR2 SYDVKM. V was clipped by 4 bases and J by 6 bases, with 18 bases between them. This CDR3 is 16 amino acids long.

The chain employs TRBV28 and TRBJ2-7; 7 positions match TRBD2. V shed 6 bases and J 7 bases; nucleotides not matched to a gene: 18. Germline V gene data show CDR1 as MDHEN and CDR2 as SYDVKM. CDR3 length equals 16 residues. The CDR3: CASSFFGWAGEREQYF. The CDR3, as DNA: TGTGCCAGCAGCTTCTTTGGGTGGGCGGGAGAACGAGAGCAGTACTTC.

J is TRBJ1-5 and V is TRBV19; D uncertain. Trimming cost V 1 base and J 5 bases, with 15 bases left between them. The CDR3 runs 16 residues. From germline, CDR1 is LNHDA and CDR2 SQIVND (reference sequence). The CDR3: CASSIVASRIDQPQHF. CDR3 sequence (DNA): TGTGCCAGTAGTATAGTCGCATCCAGGATCGATCAGCCCCAGCATTTT.